The T cell receptor beta chain under discussion was sequenced for a study of CD8 T cells in ankylosing spondylitis. CDR3 length equals 17 residues. V gave up 0 bases and J gave up 1 base, with 15 bases separating them. Germline V lookup: CDR1 MRHNA, CDR2 SNTAGT. TCRdb redid the calling of the 5' RACE reads with MiXCR, one entry per CDR3 protein. The repertoire consists of 450,000 to 550,000 distinct CDR3 sequences, with roughly 5% occurring once and the leading ten covering 3% to 4.5%. Findings of the study overall: Ankylosing spondylitis blood appeared to be characterized by a TCR beta motif of eight highly homologous variants.

On this clonotype itself: Its antigen remains unknown.

V usage is TRBV6-4 and J usage is TRBJ1-1; weak D call: TRBD1 (6 bases). The receptor comes from a male donor with ankylosing spondylitis. Sample: blood, either unsorted or a sorted T cell fraction (not recorded which). The CDR3 is CASSDSPWSGQNTEAFF. The CDR3 DNA reads TGTGCCAGCAGTGACTCTCCTTGGTCGGGACAGAACACTGAAGCTTTCTTT.